This TCR beta chain is drawn from a study of cytomegalovirus exposure and HLA in healthy donors. Study observations and caveats: When analyzed later, a missense DCLRE1C variant was found to be linked to TCR beta V- and J-gene trimming. Overall, about 160 TCR beta chains were annotated as cytomegalovirus-associated. With high specificity and sensitivity, the classifier reportedly diagnosed cytomegalovirus status. In a later analysis, CMV-associated beta chains were mostly HLA-associated, it appeared.

Germline trimming cut 0 bases from V and 3 bases from J; bases unmatched to any gene: 2. This CDR3 is built from 15 residues. The germline V gene encodes CDR1 MNHNY and CDR2 SVGAGI (reference sequence). The PCR made use of 60 Vbeta and 13 Jbeta primers. Generated by immunoSEQ multiplex PCR, the TCRdb table keeps only in-frame clones and is missing some. This table has about 150,000 clones, 70% to 80% appearing once. Concerning this clone: What it binds is unknown.

The clonotype originates from a woman aged 30 to 39 in good health and CMV-seropositive. The chain uses TRBV6-6 and TRBJ1-2, with TRBD1 matching over 9 bases. Sequenced input: PBMCs. This CDR3 is CASSYSTGGDYGYTF. In DNA, the CDR3 is TGTGCCAGCAGTTACTCGACAGGGGGGGACTATGGCTACACCTTC.